This is a list of T cell receptor beta chains from one sample in a study of T-cell memory formation after mild COVID-19. MiXCR, applied by TCRdb to the 5' RACE reads, yields one record per CDR3 protein. The sample holds 350,000 to 450,000 distinct CDR3 sequences, roughly 20% seen once. The sample was PBMCs or a T cell subset sorted from them (not recorded which). The receptors here all came from an adult woman who had mild COVID-19 (a few samples of this study predate the infection). Cell type and time point are not known. CDR3s include the opening cysteine and the closing phenylalanine or tryptophan. A D gene is named only where the DNA matches it firmly. Clone size, where shown, is once, few, many, or a class for clones that have expanded.

CDR3aa,CDR3nt,abundance,v_gene,d_gene,j_gene
CASGLGRGSYEQYF,TGTGCTAGTGGTTTGGGAAGGGGTTCCTACGAGCAGTACTTC,NA,TRBV12-5,NA,TRBJ2-7
CASSILRQPWPGELFF,TGTGCCAGCAGTATCCTCAGACAGCCGTGGCCCGGGGAGCTGTTTTTT,few,TRBV28,NA,TRBJ2-2
CASSPDRLGNNQPQHF,TGTGCCAGCTCACCTGACAGGTTGGGGAACAATCAGCCCCAGCATTTT,few,TRBV18,NA,TRBJ1-5
CATSSRLGNNEQFF,TGTGCCACCAGCAGCCGACTAGGGAACAATGAGCAGTTCTTC,few,TRBV15,NA,TRBJ2-1
CASASGTGDTQYF,TGTGCCAGCGCTAGCGGGACTGGAGATACGCAGTATTTT,few,TRBV6-4,TRBD2,TRBJ2-3
CASSEADRDNEKLFF,TGCGCCAGCAGTGAGGCGGACAGGGATAATGAAAAACTGTTTTTT,NA,TRBV4-3,TRBD1,TRBJ1-4
CSARGGGDRGLFYEQYF,TGCAGTGCTAGAGGAGGGGGTGACAGGGGCCTTTTCTACGAGCAGTACTTC,few,TRBV20-1,TRBD1,TRBJ2-7
CASSFIPSGRSSYNEQFF,TGTGCCAGCAGTTTTATTCCTAGCGGGAGAAGCTCCTACAATGAGCAGTTCTTC,NA,TRBV27,TRBD2,TRBJ2-1
CASSQVSGRGTEAFF,TGTGCCAGCAGCCAAGTATCTGGACGGGGGACTGAAGCTTTCTTT,few,TRBV14,NA,TRBJ1-1
CASSLETGSYEQYF,TGTGCCAGCAGCTTAGAGACGGGCTCCTACGAGCAGTACTTC,few,TRBV7-9,NA,TRBJ2-7
CASASGTAYEQYF,TGTGCCAGCGCCTCCGGGACAGCCTACGAGCAGTACTTC,NA,TRBV12-3/TRBV12-4,TRBD1,TRBJ2-7
CSVLTGLNTEAFF,TGCAGCGTATTGACAGGTCTGAACACTGAAGCTTTCTTT,NA,TRBV29-1,NA,TRBJ1-1
CASSPVRGNIQYF,TGTGCCAGCAGCCCGGTGCGGGGAAACATTCAGTACTTC,NA,TRBV6-2/TRBV6-3,NA,TRBJ2-4
CASSLTGGQGTDTQYF,TGCGCCAGCAGTTTGACAGGGGGCCAAGGAACAGATACGCAGTATTTT,NA,TRBV5-1,TRBD1,TRBJ2-3
CASSLAFGRQETQYF,TGTGCTAGCAGCTTAGCGTTTGGGCGTCAAGAGACCCAGTACTTC,NA,TRBV7-7,NA,TRBJ2-5
CASSLVFADTQYF,TGTGCCAGCAGCTTAGTCTTTGCAGATACGCAGTATTTT,NA,TRBV7-2,NA,TRBJ2-3
CASCYGTGDETQYF,TGTGCCAGCTGTTACGGGACCGGGGACGAGACCCAGTACTTC,NA,TRBV6-5,NA,TRBJ2-5
CASRGVHQETQYF,TGTGCCAGCAGGGGGGTTCACCAAGAGACCCAGTACTTC,NA,TRBV12-3/TRBV12-4,NA,TRBJ2-5
CASSPWDAHGYTF,TGTGCCAGCAGCCCATGGGACGCCCATGGCTACACCTTC,NA,TRBV5-5,NA,TRBJ1-2
CSLGGPPYNEQFF,TGCAGCCTAGGAGGACCCCCCTACAATGAGCAGTTCTTC,NA,TRBV29-1,NA,TRBJ2-1
CSARGTYEKLFF,TGCAGTGCTAGAGGGACCTATGAAAAACTGTTTTTT,NA,TRBV20-1,NA,TRBJ1-4
CASSYSTSGLSYEQYF,TGTGCCAGCAGTTACTCGACCAGCGGGCTCTCCTACGAGCAGTACTTC,NA,TRBV6-5,NA,TRBJ2-7
CASSLDRKETQYF,TGTGCTAGCAGCCTCGACAGAAAAGAGACCCAGTACTTC,NA,TRBV7-7,NA,TRBJ2-5
CSARYRGYGYTF,TGCAGTGCTAGATACAGGGGCTATGGCTACACATTC,NA,TRBV20-1,TRBD1,TRBJ1-2
CASSLAPDREGEAFF,TGTGCCAGCAGCTTAGCCCCGGACAGGGAAGGTGAAGCTTTCTTT,NA,TRBV7-9,TRBD1,TRBJ1-1
CATSTAGDTEAFF,TGTGCCACCTCGACCGCAGGGGATACTGAAGCTTTCTTT,NA,TRBV6-2/TRBV6-3,NA,TRBJ1-1
CASSLETSGKNTGELFF,TGTGCCAGCAGCTTAGAGACTAGCGGCAAGAACACCGGGGAGCTGTTTTTT,NA,TRBV7-9,TRBD2,TRBJ2-2
CASSSQDSDTDTQYF,TGTGCCAGCAGTTCCCAGGACAGCGACACAGATACGCAGTATTTT,NA,TRBV25-1,NA,TRBJ2-3
CASSSGGNSPLHF,TGTGCCAGCAGCTCCGGGGGTAATTCACCCCTCCACTTT,NA,TRBV7-3,NA,TRBJ1-6
CASSRDRRWEKLFF,TGTGCCAGCAGCCGTGACAGAAGATGGGAAAAACTGTTTTTT,few,TRBV6-5,NA,TRBJ1-4
CASSRAGAGEYEQYF,TGTGCCAGCAGCCGAGCGGGAGCGGGTGAATACGAGCAGTACTTC,NA,TRBV7-2,TRBD2,TRBJ2-7
CASSETGGPYEQYF,TGTGCCAGCAGTGAAACAGGGGGTCCCTACGAGCAGTACTTC,few,TRBV25-1,TRBD1,TRBJ2-7
CSARDEEKGDPIDGYTF,TGCAGTGCTAGAGATGAAGAAAAGGGGGACCCCATAGATGGCTACACCTTC,NA,TRBV20-1,NA,TRBJ1-2
CASSYSTTGGSYNEQFF,TGTGCCAGCAGTTACTCGACAACAGGGGGCTCCTACAATGAGCAGTTCTTC,NA,TRBV6-6,TRBD1,TRBJ2-1
CASSSPGVGHEQFF,TGTGCCAGCAGCTCTCCGGGTGTTGGCCATGAGCAGTTCTTC,NA,TRBV5-4,NA,TRBJ2-1
CASSFPGSSSYEQYF,TGTGCCAGCAGCTTTCCCGGGTCCTCGTCCTACGAGCAGTACTTC,few,TRBV7-9,NA,TRBJ2-7
CASSLLLEQFF,TGTGCCAGCAGTTTATTACTAGAGCAGTTCTTC,NA,TRBV28,NA,TRBJ2-1
CASSQDSGSRGNQPQHF,TGTGCCAGCAGCCAAGATTCGGGGTCGAGAGGCAATCAGCCCCAGCATTTT,few,TRBV4-2,NA,TRBJ1-5
CASSFLQNTEAFF,TGTGCCAGCAGCTTTCTCCAGAACACTGAAGCTTTCTTT,NA,TRBV7-3,NA,TRBJ1-1
CASSQAGSRSFDSGANVLTF,TGTGCCAGCAGCCAAGCGGGGAGCCGGTCTTTTGACTCTGGGGCCAACGTCCTGACTTTC,few,TRBV3-1,NA,TRBJ2-6
CATSGPGTTDTQYF,TGTGCCACCAGTGGCCCCGGGACCACAGATACGCAGTATTTT,few,TRBV24-1,NA,TRBJ2-3
CAWSLYGRSSTDTQYF,TGTGCCTGGAGCCTGTACGGGCGTTCTAGCACAGATACGCAGTATTTT,NA,TRBV30,NA,TRBJ2-3
CATSDDGTIYGYTF,TGTGCCACCAGTGATGATGGGACAATATATGGCTACACCTTC,few,TRBV24-1,NA,TRBJ1-2
CASSFPGQGADEQFF,TGTGCCAGCAGCTTTCCGGGACAGGGGGCCGATGAGCAGTTCTTC,NA,TRBV13,TRBD1,TRBJ2-1
CASSQEVNDYEQYF,TGTGCCAGCAGCCAAGAGGTCAATGACTACGAGCAGTACTTC,many,TRBV3-1,NA,TRBJ2-7
CASSPGTGDYGYTF,TGTGCCAGCAGTCCCGGGACAGGGGACTATGGCTACACCTTC,NA,TRBV27,TRBD1,TRBJ1-2
CATSRAGVSATYNEQFF,TGTGCCACCAGCAGAGCGGGAGTTTCGGCGACCTACAATGAGCAGTTCTTC,few,TRBV15,NA,TRBJ2-1